These 19 T cell receptor beta chains originate from one sample sequenced in a study of shared clonotypes between healthy human individuals. TCRdb's table, derived via immunoSEQ multiplex PCR, lists solely in-frame clones and lacks some. The sample records over 95,000 clones, 68% being singletons. Sequenced material: memory CD8+ T cells sorted from blood. Noted subset: CD45RO+ cells pooled with CCR7-negative TemRA cells. The source is a young woman in good health.

This chain joins TRBV19 and TRBJ1-1, with D uncertain. The germline gives CDR1 LNHDA, CDR2 SQIVND (reference sequence). The CDR3 totals 14 residues. Between the trimmed V and J ends, which lost 2 bases and 1 base, there was a span of 8 bases. CDR3 loop: CASSIQSGNTEAFF. As DNA, the CDR3 is TGTGCCAGTAGTATACAGTCAGGGAACACTGAAGCTTTCTTT.

Remarks on this clone: Other nucleotide sequences in the sample specify the same CDR3. Here the CDR3 reads CASSFARYEQYF. The CDR3 coding sequence is TGTGCCAGCAGTTTTGCACGGTACGAGCAGTACTTC. The rearrangement joins TRBV28 to TRBJ2-7; no definite D call. Per germline, CDR1 MDHEN and CDR2 SYDVKM. V lost 3 bases, J lost 4 bases, and 7 bases lay in between. CDR3 length equals 12 residues.

The chain has TRBV6-5 and TRBJ2-2; D not resolved. The V and J ends lost 6 bases and 8 bases respectively, with 16 bases between them. CDR3 size: 14 residues. Germline V lookup: CDR1 MNHEY, CDR2 SVGAGI. Here the CDR3 reads CASSHESRSGELFF. As DNA, the CDR3 is TGTGCCAGCAGCCACGAGTCTCGATCGGGGGAGCTGTTTTTT.

This clone was picked up a small number of times. The CDR3 sequence is CASSDGRANTGELFF. The CDR3 DNA follows: TGTGCCAGCAGTGACGGGAGGGCCAACACCGGGGAGCTGTTTTTT. This chain connects TRBV6-4 to TRBJ2-2; 7 nucleotides line up with TRBD2. The CDR3 is 15 residues long. Germline loops: CDR1 MRHNA, CDR2 SNTAGT. The junction had 2 bases not matched to a gene; V was cut back by 2 bases and J by 2 bases.

This clone has more than one count but fewer than ten. J is TRBJ2-7 and V is TRBV4-1; D call uncertain. In germline, CDR1 is MGHRA, CDR2 YSYEKL. Trimming took 0 bases from V and 4 from J, leaving 10 bases between them. This CDR3 spans 14 amino acids. The CDR3 DNA reads TGCGCCAGCAGCCAAGAACCCCTTAGGTACGAGCAGTACTTC. The encoded protein is CASSQEPLRYEQYF.

This clone was recorded a few times. The rearrangement joins TRBV13 to TRBJ2-7; D not resolved. Trimming removed 0 bases from V and 4 bases from J, with 7 bases in between. The germline V gene encodes CDR1 PRHDT and CDR2 FYEKMQ (reference sequence). This CDR3 is built from 13 residues. CDR3 amino acids: CASSLGVLYEQYF. The DNA of the CDR3 is TGTGCCAGCAGCTTAGGGGTACTGTACGAGCAGTACTTC.

This clone was counted at least ten times. The rearrangement joins TRBV9 to TRBJ2-2; TRBD2 is a possible D gene (5 bases). Germline loops: CDR1 SGDLS, CDR2 YYNGEE. Trimming stripped 2 bases from V and 7 bases from J, with 18 bases between. The CDR3 sequence is 16 residues long. CDR3: CASSVRGGGVGGELFF. CDR3 coding DNA: TGTGCCAGCAGCGTCCGGGGTGGAGGTGTCGGCGGGGAGCTGTTTTTT.

This clone came up a few times. This chain links TRBV28 with TRBJ1-1, with D perhaps matching TRBD1 (5 bases). The CDR3 has 15 amino acids. The germline gives CDR1 MDHEN, CDR2 SYDVKM. The V gene lost 5 bases and the J gene lost 0 bases, with 13 bases spanning the gap. The CDR3 DNA sequence: TGTGCCAGCAGTGCCTCAGGGACCATGAACACTGAAGCTTTCTTT. This sequence encodes CASSASGTMNTEAFF.

This clone was recorded a few times. The chain links TRBV5-4 to TRBJ2-7; D gene uncertain. The germline CDR1 and CDR2 sequences are SGHNT and YYREEE (reference sequence). The germline V and J ends were trimmed by 0 bases and 2 bases, with 9 bases remaining between them. The CDR3 is 14 amino acids. The CDR3 bases are TGTGCCAGCAGCTTGGCCGCAAGGCCCTACGAGCAGTACTTC. Protein sequence: CASSLAARPYEQYF.

The chain recombines TRBV29-1 with TRBJ2-3, with D perhaps matching TRBD1 or TRBD2 (6 bases each). With 5 bases removed from V and 2 bases from J, the gap between germline ends came to 20 bases. CDR1 is SQVTM and CDR2 is ANQGSEA in the germline V gene. The CDR3 is 16 amino acids. The CDR3 coding sequence is TGCAGCGTTCTCGGAGGGAACAGGGAGAACACAGATACGCAGTATTTT. It specifies CSVLGGNRENTDTQYF.

The rearrangement joins TRBV5-5 to TRBJ2-2; D uncertain. Trimming took off 2 bases at V and 3 bases at J, with 5 bases between the two ends. CDR3 length: 13 amino acids. Germline CDR1 SGHKS, CDR2 YYEKEE (reference sequence). The CDR3 DNA sequence: TGTGCCAGCAGCTTTGGGTACACCGGGGAGCTGTTTTTT. Its translation is CASSFGYTGELFF.

V usage is TRBV4-2 and J usage is TRBJ2-3; D is ambiguous. V was pared by 0 bases and J by 7 bases, with 5 bases between. Germline CDR1 LGHNA, CDR2 YNFKEQ. This CDR3 comprises 12 residues. In DNA form, the CDR3 reads TGTGCCAGCAGCCAAGATAGAAATACGCAGTATTTT. This translates into CASSQDRNTQYF.

The chain recombines TRBV19 with TRBJ2-7; 10 nucleotides line up with TRBD2. Germline-derived CDR1 and CDR2 are LNHDA and SQIVND (reference sequence). The CDR3 length is 15 residues. V shed 5 bases, J shed 6 bases, and the junction held 10 bases outside the gene matches. CDR3 sequence reads: CASSALTSGFGEQYF. In DNA form, the CDR3 reads TGTGCCAGTAGTGCCTTGACTAGCGGGTTTGGCGAGCAGTACTTC.

The sample holds many counts of this clone. V gene TRBV25-1 combines with J gene TRBJ2-1, with 12 bases lining up with TRBD1. CDR3 length equals 18 residues. After removal of 4 bases from V and 5 bases from J, the junction contained 12 bases not matched to a gene. CDR1 and CDR2 from the germline V gene are MGHDK and SYGVNS. The chain's CDR3 is CASSGRDRGPLGDNEQFF. The CDR3 DNA follows: TGTGCCAGCAGTGGACGGGACAGGGGGCCGCTTGGGGACAATGAGCAGTTCTTC.

The chain recombines TRBV13 with TRBJ2-3; D is unclear. Germline CDR1 and CDR2: PRHDT and FYEKMQ (reference sequence). The CDR3 spans 13 residues. V was clipped by 3 bases and J by 3 bases, with 7 bases between them. The CDR3 region has the DNA TGTGCCAGCAGCTTTGGACCAACAGATACGCAGTATTTT. Translation: CASSFGPTDTQYF.

The rearrangement links TRBV5-4 to TRBJ2-2, with a tentative D call TRBD2 (5 bases). The V gene's germline CDR1 is SGHNT and CDR2 YYREEE (reference sequence). V lost 4 bases and J lost 6, with 16 bases in between. The CDR3 has 15 amino acids. The CDR3 bases are TGTGCCAGCAGCGGAGGACCCCTATTGGCCGGGGAGCTGTTTTTT. It specifies CASSGGPLLAGELFF.

The genes are TRBV19 and TRBJ2-6, with TRBD1 as a possible D gene (6 bases). The germline V gene encodes CDR1 LNHDA and CDR2 SQIVND (reference sequence). This CDR3 comprises 15 residues. V lost 8 bases and J 0 bases, leaving 11 bases between the germline ends. The CDR3 nucleotides read TGTGCCAGTCAAAGAGGGGGCTCTGGGGCCAACGTCCTGACTTTC. This translates into CASQRGGSGANVLTF.

This sequence joins TRBV30 and TRBJ1-5; D is unresolved. Per germline, CDR1 GTSNPN and CDR2 SVGIG (reference sequence). There are 13 residues in the CDR3. V gave up 5 bases and J gave up 5 bases, with 13 bases separating them. The CDR3 spells CAWDDLTDQPQHF. The CDR3 DNA is TGTGCCTGGGACGACTTGACTGATCAGCCCCAGCATTTT.

The genes are TRBV25-1 and TRBJ2-7; tentatively, D is TRBD1 (6 bases). Germline assignment: CDR1 MGHDK and CDR2 SYGVNS. The CDR3 extends over 13 amino acids. The germline V and J ends were trimmed by 4 bases and 2 bases, with 9 bases remaining between them. The CDR3 loop is CASSVRDTYEQYF. The CDR3 DNA sequence: TGTGCCAGCAGTGTACGGGACACCTACGAGCAGTACTTC.